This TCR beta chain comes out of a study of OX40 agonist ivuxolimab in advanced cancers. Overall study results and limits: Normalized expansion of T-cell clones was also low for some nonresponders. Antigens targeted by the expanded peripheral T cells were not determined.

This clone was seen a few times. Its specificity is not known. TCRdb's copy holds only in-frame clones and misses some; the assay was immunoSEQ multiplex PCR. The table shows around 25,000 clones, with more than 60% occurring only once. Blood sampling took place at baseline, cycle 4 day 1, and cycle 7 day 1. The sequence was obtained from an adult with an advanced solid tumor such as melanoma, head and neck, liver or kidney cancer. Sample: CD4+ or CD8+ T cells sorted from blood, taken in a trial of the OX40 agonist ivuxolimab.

Here the CDR3 reads CASMLGAISTDTQYF. CDR3 nucleotides: TGTGCCAGTATGCTGGGGGCGATTAGCACAGATACGCAGTATTTT. The chain employs TRBV2 and TRBJ2-3, with D perhaps TRBD1 (6 bases). The V end lost 9 bases, the J end lost 0 bases, and 16 bases lay between the germline ends. The germline CDR1 and CDR2 sequences are SNHLY and FYNNEI. The CDR3 consists of 15 residues.